This T cell receptor (beta chain) appears in the sequencing data of a study of OX40 agonist ivuxolimab in advanced cancers. Overall study context: Partial responses, seen in three patients, involved one hepatocellular carcinoma and two cutaneous melanomas. The study's findings and limits: The work left the antigen specificity of expanded peripheral T cells undetermined. Relative to CD4+, CD8+ T cells held more expanded clones on average.

Trimming took off 6 bases at V and 2 bases at J, with 15 bases between the two ends. CDR1 and CDR2 (germline): MRHNA, SNTAGT. The CDR3 consists of 15 residues. Note on this clone: Antigen unknown.

The repertoire was sequenced with immunoSEQ multiplex PCR; TCRdb's copy has only in-frame clones and lacks some. This sample yields tens of thousands of clones, of which approximately 88% are seen a single time; approximately 5.4% belongs to the top ten. The V gene is TRBV6-4, the J gene TRBJ2-3; D may match TRBD1 or TRBD2 (5 bases each). The source of this sequence is an adult with an advanced solid tumor such as melanoma, head and neck, liver or kidney cancer. Sequenced here: CD4+ or CD8+ T cells sorted from blood, sampled in a trial of the OX40 agonist ivuxolimab. In DNA, the CDR3 is TGTGCCAGCAGGAGGGACGGCACTACCACAGATACGCAGTATTTT. Translation gives CASRRDGTTTDTQYF.